This is a list of T cell receptor beta chains from one sample in a study of blood T cell repertoires in COVID-19. Measured with immunoSEQ multiplex PCR; TCRdb has only the in-frame clones, and not every one. The table shows 200,000 to 300,000 clones, with under 90% occurring only once. Sequencing used PBMCs or T cells enriched from blood (not recorded which). Receptors were obtained from a man in his forties or fifties who had recovered from COVID-19. Each CDR3 is given with its conserved first and last residue. D genes are given only for firm matches. Some rows have no size entry. The others give once, few or many, or a class for an expanded clone.

D	J	size	V	CDR3	DNA
TRBD1	TRBJ1-2	NA	TRBV11-1	CASTGDRGPYGYTF	TGTGCCAGCACCGGGGACAGGGGTCCCTATGGCTACACCTTC
NA	TRBJ2-7	NA	TRBV14	CASSQVLGQGRGQYF	TGTGCCAGCAGCCAAGTTCTCGGCCAGGGAAGAGGGCAGTACTTC
NA	TRBJ2-1	NA	TRBV12-1	CASSSPVGAGGPNEQFF	TGTGCCAGCAGCTCCCCAGTTGGTGCGGGAGGGCCCAATGAGCAGTTCTTC
TRBD2	TRBJ2-1	NA	TRBV10-3	CAISTSGSRNEQFF	TGTGCCATCAGTACTAGCGGGAGTAGGAATGAGCAGTTCTTC
TRBD1	TRBJ1-1	NA	TRBV4-1	CASSRGTGRGNTEAFF	TGCGCCAGCAGCCGAGGGACAGGGAGAGGGAACACTGAAGCTTTCTTT
TRBD1	TRBJ1-1	few	TRBV5-1	CASSLSGQADTEAFF	TGCGCCAGCAGCTTGAGTGGACAGGCCGACACTGAAGCTTTCTTT
NA	TRBJ2-5	NA	TRBV7-9	CASSLFGDRRGETQYF	TGTGCCAGCAGCTTATTCGGTGATCGAAGAGGAGAGACCCAGTACTTC
NA	TRBJ1-2	NA	TRBV7-9	CASSLWGPAANYGYTF	TGTGCCAGCAGCTTATGGGGGCCAGCAGCTAACTATGGCTACACCTTC
NA	TRBJ1-6	NA	TRBV12-3/TRBV12-4	CASRQLNSPLHF	TGTGCCAGCAGACAGCTTAATTCACCCCTCCACTTT
NA	TRBJ1-5	NA	TRBV2	CASSEGVGDNQPQHF	TGTGCCAGCAGTGAAGGGGTCGGGGACAATCAGCCCCAGCATTTT
TRBD1	TRBJ1-3	once	TRBV18	CASSPGQVDTIYF	TGTGCCAGCTCACCGGGACAGGTGGACACCATATATTTT
TRBD1	TRBJ1-3	NA	TRBV5-1	CASSQGQGAGNTIYF	TGCGCCAGCAGCCAGGGACAGGGGGCTGGAAACACCATATATTTT
TRBD1	TRBJ1-2	NA	TRBV4-3	CASSQDLVDRPYGYTF	TGCGCCAGCAGCCAAGATCTGGTGGACAGGCCTTATGGCTACACCTTC
TRBD2	TRBJ2-5	NA	TRBV11-2	CASSFSGEAAETQYF	TGTGCCAGCAGCTTTAGCGGGGAGGCTGCCGAGACCCAGTACTTC
NA	TRBJ1-1	NA	TRBV7-9	CASSLGSSANTEAFF	TGTGCCAGCAGCTTAGGCAGTTCCGCGAACACTGAAGCTTTCTTT
NA	TRBJ2-2	NA	TRBV12-3/TRBV12-4	CAFEGNTGELFF	TGTGCCTTTGAGGGGAACACCGGGGAGCTGTTTTTT
NA	TRBJ1-4	NA	TRBV27	CASRTTGYREKLFF	TGTGCCAGTAGAACGACAGGTTATCGGGAAAAACTGTTTTTT
NA	TRBJ2-3	NA	TRBV5-1	CASHAGLTDTQYF	TGCGCCAGCCACGCGGGTCTGACAGATACGCAGTATTTT
TRBD1	TRBJ1-5	NA	TRBV2	CASSVGTGGFQPQHF	TGTGCCAGCAGTGTAGGGACAGGGGGCTTTCAGCCCCAGCATTTT
TRBD1	TRBJ1-4	NA	TRBV7-9	CASSPGDRVREKLFF	TGTGCCAGCAGCCCAGGGGACAGGGTCAGAGAAAAACTGTTTTTT
NA	TRBJ1-5	NA	TRBV6-1	CASRELDSQTYSNQPQHF	TGTGCCAGCAGGGAATTGGACAGCCAGACCTATAGCAATCAGCCCCAGCATTTT
NA	TRBJ2-3	NA	TRBV11-3	CASSSKDTQYF	TGTGCCAGCAGCTCAAAAGATACGCAGTATTTT
TRBD2	TRBJ2-2	NA	TRBV7-7	CASSPMLAGNTGELFF	TGTGCTAGCAGCCCAATGCTAGCGGGGAACACCGGGGAGCTGTTTTTT
TRBD1	TRBJ2-7	NA	TRBV2	CASSAEGAGSYEQYF	TGTGCCAGCAGTGCAGAGGGGGCAGGGTCCTACGAGCAGTACTTC
NA	TRBJ1-1	once	TRBV27	CASSPGSIPTEAFF	TGTGCCAGCAGTCCAGGCAGTATCCCCACTGAAGCTTTCTTT
TRBD2	TRBJ2-1	NA	TRBV7-3	CASSLVSGTSGYNEQFF	TGTGCCAGCAGCTTAGTTTCCGGGACTAGCGGCTACAATGAGCAGTTCTTC
NA	TRBJ1-2	NA	TRBV12-3/TRBV12-4	CASSLVAGSGYTF	TGTGCCAGCAGTTTAGTTGCGGGTAGTGGCTACACCTTC
NA	TRBJ2-3	NA	TRBV30	CAVEGADTQYF	TGTGCCGTGGAAGGGGCAGATACGCAGTATTTT
NA	TRBJ2-1	NA	TRBV3-1/TRBV3-2	CASSRAGGEQFF	TGTGCCAGCAGCCGGGCCGGGGGTGAGCAGTTCTTC
NA	TRBJ2-1	NA	TRBV12-3/TRBV12-4	CASSLALGGEQFF	TGTGCCAGCAGTTTAGCGCTGGGAGGTGAGCAGTTCTTC